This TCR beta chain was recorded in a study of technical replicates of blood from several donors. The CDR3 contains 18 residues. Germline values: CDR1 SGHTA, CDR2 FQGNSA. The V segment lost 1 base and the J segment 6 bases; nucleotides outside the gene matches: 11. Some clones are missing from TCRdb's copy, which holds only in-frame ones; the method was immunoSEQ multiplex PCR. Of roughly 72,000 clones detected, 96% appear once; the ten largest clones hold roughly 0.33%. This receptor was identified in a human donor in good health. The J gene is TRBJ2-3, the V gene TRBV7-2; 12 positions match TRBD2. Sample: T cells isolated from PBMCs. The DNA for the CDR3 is TGTGCCAGCAGCTTAGAGGGGCTAGCGGGAGGGCTGAGGGATACGCAGTATTTT. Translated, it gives CASSLEGLAGGLRDTQYF. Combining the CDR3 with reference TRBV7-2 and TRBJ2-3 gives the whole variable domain GAGVSQSPSNKVTEKGKDVELRCDPISGHTALYWYRQSLGQGLEFLIYFQGNSAPDKSGLPSDRFSAERTGGSVSTLTIQRTQQEDSAVYLCASSLEGLAGGLRDTQYFGPGTRLTVL.